The 27 T cell receptor beta chains below come from one sample, sequenced in a study of blood T cell repertoires in COVID-19 (dated by TCRdb to between 2020 and 2021). The library relied on the immunoSEQ multiplex PCR assay. Drawn from immuneACCESS, this table holds only the in-frame rearrangements with V and J called that TCRdb kept. Clones are partly lost; checked studies trace under half to an unresolved V gene and leave the rest unexplained. For this sample the table gives 80,000 or so clones, of which approximately 89% were detected only once. Of the sample, 1.5% to 2.5% falls within the top ten clones. Material for sequencing was peripheral blood. These receptors were obtained from a woman between 55 and 75 years old with acute or convalescent COVID-19.

This clone was found once. The chain couples TRBV4-1 to TRBJ1-1; 7 bases are shared with TRBD1. J was trimmed by 0 bases and V by 2 bases; bases with no gene match: 6. Germline V gene lookup returns CDR1 MGHRA and CDR2 YSYEKL. This CDR3 comprises 16 residues. CDR3 sequence reads: CASSQRQGILNTEAFF. As DNA, the CDR3 is TGCGCCAGCAGCCAAAGACAGGGTATCTTGAACACTGAAGCTTTCTTT.

V gene TRBV5-1 combines with J gene TRBJ2-7, with TRBD2 matching over 8 bases. J was trimmed by 1 base and V by 0 bases; bases with no gene match: 3. The germline CDR1 and CDR2 sequences are SGHRS and YFSETQ. The CDR3 totals 15 residues. This CDR3 is CASSLAGGVSYEQYF. CDR3 sequence (DNA): TGCGCCAGCAGCTTGGCGGGGGGGGTGTCCTACGAGCAGTACTTC.

The chain recombines TRBV5-4 with TRBJ2-7; D might be TRBD2 (6 bases). Deletions cut 4 bases from V and 2 bases from J, with 19 bases between. Germline CDR1 reads SGHNT; CDR2 reads YYREEE (reference sequence). CDR3 size: 16 residues. The CDR3 DNA follows: TGTGCCAGCAGCGCAGCCCCCGGGACTGGAACCTACGAGCAGTACTTC. Its protein product is CASSAAPGTGTYEQYF.

The chain joins TRBV2 to TRBJ1-4; D unresolved. Trimming shortened V by 5 bases and J by 7 bases, and 14 bases separated the two germline ends. CDR1 SNHLY and CDR2 FYNNEI come from the germline V gene. The CDR3 is 14 residues long. CDR3 DNA sequence: TGTGCCAGCAGTTCTCCCGGGGAGGTTGAAAAACTGTTTTTT. It is translated as CASSSPGEVEKLFF.

The J gene is TRBJ2-2, the V gene TRBV6-2 or TRBV6-3; 12 bases align to TRBD2. The CDR3 totals 19 residues. The germline gives CDR1 MNHEY, CDR2 SVGEGT. After removal of 0 bases from V and 1 base from J, the junction contained 6 bases not matched to a gene. The CDR3 sequence: CASSYSLASGGENTGELFF. The CDR3 DNA is TGTGCCAGCAGTTACTCGTTGGCTAGCGGGGGGGAGAACACCGGGGAGCTGTTTTTT.

The chain couples TRBV19 to TRBJ1-1; the D gene is possibly TRBD1 (5 bases). The CDR3 loop spans 13 amino acids. The V and J ends lost 6 bases and 6 bases respectively, with 14 bases between them. The germline gives CDR1 LNHDA, CDR2 SQIVND (reference sequence). CDR3 amino acids: CASRWKGAPEAFF. The CDR3 DNA reads TGTGCCAGTAGATGGAAAGGGGCCCCTGAAGCTTTCTTT.

The chain uses TRBV5-8 and TRBJ2-7; D remains unclear. Germline assignment: CDR1 SGHTS and CDR2 YDEGEE. The CDR3 extends over 13 amino acids. V lost 6 bases and J 3 bases, leaving 13 bases between the germline ends. Written as DNA, the CDR3 is TGTGCCAGCAAAGGCAGGTCCTACTACGAGCAGTACTTC. Protein: CASKGRSYYEQYF.

V usage is TRBV29-1 and J usage is TRBJ1-2; no clear D. The CDR3 has 11 residues. From germline, CDR1 is SQVTM and CDR2 ANQGSEA. V shed 8 bases and J shed 13 bases, with 20 bases lying between them. The CDR3 DNA reads as TGCAGCTCTCTCGGGGTCACCAGTGCCACCTTC. Translated, it gives CSSLGVTSATF.

The V gene is TRBV30, the J gene TRBJ1-1; TRBD1 is a possible D gene (5 bases). Germline-derived CDR1 and CDR2 are GTSNPN and SVGIG (reference sequence). The CDR3 is 13 amino acids. Trimming took off 0 bases at V and 1 base at J, with 6 bases between the two ends. For the CDR3, the DNA is TGTGCCTGGAGTGTAGACAGGAACACTGAAGCTTTCTTT. Encoded protein: CAWSVDRNTEAFF.

In its sample, this clone was seen a few times. The V call is TRBV19, the J call TRBJ2-7, with D perhaps matching TRBD1 (6 bases). Per the germline V gene, CDR1 is LNHDA and CDR2 is SQIVND (reference sequence). The length of the CDR3 is 13 residues. The ends were cut back, 6 bases at V and 3 bases at J, with 12 bases in the middle. CDR3 coding DNA: TGTGCCAGTAGGCCCTTGGACAGCTACGAGCAGTACTTC. This sequence encodes CASRPLDSYEQYF.

The sample holds one count of this clone. The chain joins TRBV7-9 to TRBJ1-1; unclear D gene. CDR3 length: 15 amino acids. Looked up from germline, CDR1 is SEHNR and CDR2 is FQNEAQ (reference sequence). With 1 base removed from V and 1 base from J, the gap between germline ends came to 10 bases. The CDR3 coding sequence is TGTGCCAGCAGCTTAGGAGAACGAGAGAACACTGAAGCTTTCTTT. Translation: CASSLGERENTEAFF.

The V call is TRBV6-6, the J call TRBJ1-3; 8 nucleotides match TRBD1. The CDR3 covers 14 residues. J lost 1 base, V lost 7 bases, and 3 bases had no gene match. Germline values: CDR1 MNHNY, CDR2 SVGAGI (reference sequence). DNA for the CDR3: TGTGCCAGCAAGGGGACAGGTTCTGGAAACACCATATATTTT. Encoded protein: CASKGTGSGNTIYF.

V gene TRBV6-5 combines with J gene TRBJ1-4, with a tentative D call TRBD1 (6 bases). V was shortened by 0 bases and J by 8 bases, with 13 bases between the two germline ends. The CDR3 has 15 amino acids. The germline V gene encodes CDR1 MNHEY and CDR2 SVGAGI. CDR3 in DNA: TGTGCCAGCAGTTACTCGACACAGGGAAACGAAAAACTGTTTTTT. Protein product: CASSYSTQGNEKLFF.

This sequence joins TRBV7-2 and TRBJ2-7; 8 bases align to TRBD2. The V gene's germline CDR1 is SGHTA and CDR2 FQGNSA. The J segment lost 2 bases and the V segment lost 2 bases, leaving 5 bases of the junction unmatched. This CDR3 comprises 15 residues. CDR3 sequence (DNA): TGTGCCAGCAGCTTATCAGCGGGAGTAACCTACGAGCAGTACTTC. It is translated as CASSLSAGVTYEQYF.

The rearrangement uses TRBV2 and TRBJ2-4; D perhaps matches TRBD1 (6 bases). With 3 bases removed from V and 2 bases from J, the gap between germline ends came to 20 bases. Looked up from germline, CDR1 is SNHLY and CDR2 is FYNNEI. CDR3 length: 18 amino acids. The CDR3 DNA follows: TGTGCCAGCAGTGATTCCCCGAACAGGGCTCGCTCCAAAAACATTCAGTACTTC. Protein sequence: CASSDSPNRARSKNIQYF.

The chain combines TRBV7-3 with TRBJ1-1, with 8 bases matching TRBD1. The J segment lost 2 bases and the V segment lost 5 bases, leaving 7 bases of the junction unmatched. CDR3 length: 15 amino acids. Germline CDR1 reads SGHTA; CDR2 reads FQGTGA. The CDR3 here is CASSPPGQENTEAFF. The CDR3 DNA follows: TGTGCCAGCAGCCCTCCGGGACAGGAAAACACTGAAGCTTTCTTT.

The J gene is TRBJ2-2, the V gene TRBV7-9, with TRBD1 as a possible D gene (6 bases). V shed 0 bases and J shed 14 bases, with 13 bases lying between them. Germline values: CDR1 SEHNR, CDR2 FQNEAQ (reference sequence). The CDR3 is 13 amino acids. The CDR3 DNA reads as TGTGCCAGCAGCTTAGCCCCGGACAGATTACTGTTTTTT. Amino acids: CASSLAPDRLLFF.

Here the CDR3 DNA reads TGTGCCAGCAGTTACTCTGCCCAGGGGGCTCGGGAGCAGTACTTC. It is translated as CASSYSAQGAREQYF. The gene calls are TRBV6-2 or TRBV6-3 and TRBJ2-7; 8 bases line up with TRBD1. Losses at the gene ends were 0 bases for V and 7 bases for J; bases not matched to a gene: 8. The CDR3 sequence is 15 residues long. Germline V gene lookup returns CDR1 MNHEY and CDR2 SVGEGT.

In its sample, this clone was seen once. This chain joins TRBV4-1 and TRBJ2-7; 8 nucleotides align to TRBD2. Germline CDR1 reads MGHRA; CDR2 reads YSYEKL. After removal of 7 bases from V and 3 bases from J, the junction contained 14 bases not matched to a gene. The CDR3 runs 16 residues. CDR3 sequence reads: CASNGGRLLKYYEQYF. In DNA, the CDR3 is TGCGCCAGCAATGGCGGGAGGCTCCTCAAATACTACGAGCAGTACTTC.

This clone appeared once. The chain carries TRBV12-3 or TRBV12-4 and TRBJ2-1; perhaps TRBD1 as D (5 bases). Trimming cost V 7 bases and J 7 bases, with 8 bases left between them. This CDR3 contains 11 residues. The CDR3 sequence is CASIQGNEQFF. CDR3 in DNA: TGTGCCAGCATCCAGGGTAATGAGCAGTTCTTC.

The chain uses TRBV30 and TRBJ1-2, with TRBD1 as a possible D gene (6 bases). The CDR3 contains 14 residues. In germline, CDR1 is GTSNPN, CDR2 SVGIG (reference sequence). Trimming took off 4 bases at V and 7 bases at J, with 19 bases between the two ends. CDR3 protein: CAWTQGLRGPGYTF. The CDR3 DNA reads as TGTGCCTGGACCCAGGGGCTCCGAGGCCCTGGCTACACCTTC. The variable domain in full, with the rest retrieved from reference TRBV30 and TRBJ1-2, is SQTIHQWPATLVQPVGSPLSLECTVEGTSNPNLYWYRQAAGRGLQLLFYSVGIGQISSEVPQNLSASRPQDRQFILSSKKLLLSDSGFYLCAWTQGLRGPGYTFGSGTRLTVV.

The chain combines TRBV7-8 with TRBJ1-1; possible D gene TRBD1, 5 bases. The germline CDR1 and CDR2 sequences are SGHVS and FQNEAQ. Trimming took off 3 bases at V and 7 bases at J, with 18 bases between the two ends. The CDR3 is made up of 15 amino acids. This chain's CDR3 is CASSFSGGVWDEAFF. CDR3 nucleotides: TGTGCCAGCAGCTTTTCGGGGGGTGTGTGGGATGAAGCTTTCTTT.

The V call is TRBV18, the J call TRBJ1-2; maybe TRBD1 (6 bases). The CDR3 spans 15 residues. Trimming removed 3 bases from V and 6 bases from J, with 17 bases in between. Germline V lookup: CDR1 KGHSH, CDR2 LQKENI. DNA for the CDR3: TGTGCCAGCTCACCCCAGACAGGAAACTTTGATGGCTACACCTTC. Amino acid sequence: CASSPQTGNFDGYTF. The complete variable domain, with remaining parts taken from reference TRBV18 and TRBJ1-2, reads NAGVMQNPRHLVRRRGQEARLRCSPMKGHSHVYWYRQLPEEGLKFMVYLQKENIIDESGMPKERFSAEFPKEGPSILRIQQVVRGDSAAYFCASSPQTGNFDGYTFGSGTRLTVV.

V usage is TRBV5-4 and J usage is TRBJ2-1; 9 bases agree with TRBD2. The germline V gene encodes CDR1 SGHNT and CDR2 YYREEE (reference sequence). V shed 4 bases and J 4 bases; nucleotides not matched to a gene: 6. The CDR3 sequence is 15 residues long. DNA for the CDR3: TGTGCCAGCAGCCTGTCTAGCGGGATTTACAATGAGCAGTTCTTC. Its protein product is CASSLSSGIYNEQFF.

The CDR3, as DNA: TGCGCCAGCAGCCAAGACAGGGGCCCTAACACCGGGGAGCTGTTTTTT. Translated: CASSQDRGPNTGELFF. The chain joins TRBV4-1 to TRBJ2-2; D might be TRBD1 (6 bases). CDR3 length equals 16 residues. From germline, CDR1 is MGHRA and CDR2 YSYEKL. Between the trimmed V and J ends, which lost 0 bases and 2 bases, there was a span of 10 bases.

The chain uses TRBV7-7 and TRBJ1-1, with D hard to call. V dropped 5 bases and J dropped 7 bases, with 20 bases sitting between them. CDR3 length: 15 amino acids. Germline V gene sequence: CDR1 SSHAT, CDR2 FNYEAQ (reference sequence). In nucleotides, the CDR3 is TGTGCCAGCAGCCCCACGATGTCCGGGAGTGATGAAGCTTTCTTT. This gives the protein CASSPTMSGSDEAFF.

The gene calls are TRBV6-2 or TRBV6-3 and TRBJ1-1; a weak D match, TRBD1 (5 bases). The V end lost 5 bases, the J end lost 5 bases, and 21 bases lay between the germline ends. The CDR3 has 16 residues. CDR1 is MNHEY, CDR2 SVGEGT, per germline. CDR3 region: CASSHTDAGLNTEAFF. In DNA, the CDR3 is TGTGCCAGCAGTCACACCGACGCGGGGCTAAATACTGAAGCTTTCTTT.